This T cell receptor (beta chain) was observed in a study of shared clonotypes between healthy human individuals. The naive CD8 population came from CD45RO-negative cells selected for CCR7, without terminally differentiated effector memory CD45RA+ cells. In its sample, this clone was seen a few times. Assay used: immunoSEQ multiplex PCR; TCRdb lists only in-frame clones, some missing. The sample shows around 700,000 clones, roughly nine tenths of them seen only once. This clonotype originated in a man in his thirties or forties in good health. Material for sequencing was naive CD8+ T cells sorted from blood.

CDR3 region: CASSEGGLVPYEQYF. The CDR3 DNA follows: TGTGCCAGCAGCGAGGGAGGACTGGTTCCCTACGAGCAGTACTTC. The chain joins TRBV9 to TRBJ2-7; possible D gene TRBD2, 6 bases. The CDR3 contains 15 residues. The V gene's germline CDR1 is SGDLS and CDR2 YYNGEE. V lost 3 bases and J 2 bases, leaving 15 bases between the germline ends.